This entry lists 11 T cell receptor beta chains sequenced from one sample in a study of CDR3 diversity in severe acne. Via MiXCR, TCRdb re-called the PCR reads, giving one row per CDR3 protein. The sample has tens of thousands of distinct CDR3 sequences, around 49% seen once. The sample was blood. Receptor source: a male donor in good health, without acne.

The chain links TRBV5-1 to TRBJ1-2; D is unresolved. Germline V gene sequence: CDR1 SGHRS, CDR2 YFSETQ. Trimming took 0 bases from V and 4 from J, leaving 10 bases between them. This CDR3 is built from 14 residues. The CDR3 nucleotides read TGCGCCAGCAGCTTGGAAGTCGAACTCTATGGCTACACCTTC. It translates to CASSLEVELYGYTF. Supplemented by reference TRBV5-1 and TRBJ1-2, the full variable domain reads KAGVTQTPRYLIKTRGQQVTLSCSPISGHRSVSWYQQTPGQGLQFLFEYFSETQRNKGNFPGRFSGRQFSNSRSEMNVSTLELGDSALYLCASSLEVELYGYTFGSGTRLTVV.

Comments on this clonotype: It may be a read error: a sequence one base away is much more abundant. The rearrangement joins TRBV10-3 to TRBJ1-3, with D maybe TRBD1 (5 bases). The CDR3 has 14 residues. Germline-derived CDR1 and CDR2 are ENHRY and SYGVKD. CDR3 amino acids: CTISEEGSGNTIYF. CDR3 coding DNA: TGTACCATCAGTGAGGAGGGGTCTGGAAACACCATATATTTT.

This clonotype was seen ten or more times. Compared with germline, one end of the junction differs, possibly owing to a read error. V is TRBV13 and J is TRBJ2-4, with D possibly matching TRBD2 (5 bases). Germline loops: CDR1 PRHDT, CDR2 FYEKMQ (reference sequence). This CDR3 is built from 14 residues. CDR3 protein: CASSLGGLENIQYF. The CDR3 DNA sequence: TGTGCCAGCAGCCTAGGAGGCCTAGAAAACATTCAGTACTTC.

This clonotype was observed at least ten times. The J gene is TRBJ1-1, the V gene TRBV4-1; TRBD1 is a possible D gene (5 bases). Germline V CDR1 and CDR2: MGHRA, YSYEKL. V was trimmed by 4 bases and J by 0 bases, leaving 9 bases between them. The CDR3 length is 14 residues. The chain's CDR3 is CASSRGSMNTEAFF. The CDR3 nucleotides are TGCGCCAGCAGCCGGGGCAGCATGAACACTGAAGCTTTCTTT.

This clonotype was counted at least ten times. V gene TRBV28 combines with J gene TRBJ2-4; no definite D call. V was trimmed by 4 bases and J by 4 bases, leaving 17 bases between them. The CDR3 is made up of 16 amino acids. Germline CDR1 and CDR2: MDHEN and SYDVKM. CDR3 DNA sequence: TGTGCCAGCAGTTCCCCAAAGACTGAAATAAAAAACATTCAGTACTTC. This codes for CASSSPKTEIKNIQYF.

The CDR3: CASSSRTSGGNEQFF. The DNA for the CDR3 is TGTGCCAGCAGCTCCCGGACTAGCGGGGGCAATGAGCAGTTCTTC. V and J are TRBV13 and TRBJ2-1; the match to TRBD2 covers 13 bases. Germline assignment: CDR1 PRHDT and CDR2 FYEKMQ (reference sequence). Germline trimming cut 4 bases from V and 6 bases from J; bases unmatched to any gene: 3. This CDR3 contains 15 residues.

The rearrangement joins TRBV7-8 to TRBJ2-1; perhaps D is TRBD1 or TRBD2 (6 bases each). The CDR3 runs 14 residues. Germline CDR1 SGHVS, CDR2 FQNEAQ. Trimming removed 1 base from V and 7 bases from J, with 11 bases in between. The CDR3 DNA reads as TGTGCCAGCAGCTTAGAGGGGGGTTCGAATGAGCAGTTCTTC. Its translation is CASSLEGGSNEQFF. Complete variable domain (other parts from reference TRBV7-8 and TRBJ2-1): GAGVSQSPRYKVAKRGQDVALRCDPISGHVSLFWYQQALGQGPEFLTYFQNEAQLDKSGLPSDRFFAERPEGSVSTLKIQRTQQEDSAVYLCASSLEGGSNEQFFGPGTRLTVL.

CDR3 residues: CASSLLPGKNQQFF. The CDR3 DNA sequence: TGCGCCAGCAGCTTGTTACCAGGAAAGAATCAGCAGTTCTTC. This sequence joins TRBV5-1 and TRBJ2-1; D is unresolved. The V gene's germline CDR1 is SGHRS and CDR2 YFSETQ. With 1 base removed from V and 11 bases from J, the gap between germline ends came to 16 bases. CDR3 size: 14 residues.

There are a few counts of this clonotype. V gene TRBV27 combines with J gene TRBJ1-1; D is unclear. CDR1 MNHEY and CDR2 SMNVEV come from the germline V gene (reference sequence). The germline V and J ends were trimmed by 6 bases and 3 bases, with 17 bases remaining between them. The CDR3 loop spans 15 amino acids. The CDR3 sequence is CASSIVLGSDTEAFF. The CDR3 DNA is TGTGCCAGCAGCATAGTTCTGGGGTCGGACACTGAAGCTTTCTTT.

This clonotype was recorded at least ten times. This chain joins TRBV11-3 and TRBJ2-3; the match to TRBD2 covers 7 bases. The germline CDR1 and CDR2 sequences are SGHNT and YENEEA. V was clipped by 5 bases and J by 6 bases; unmatched bases: 11. The CDR3 length is 15 residues. The CDR3 here is CASSLRGGRMDTQYF. The CDR3 nucleotides read TGTGCCAGCAGCCTACGGGGCGGGAGAATGGATACGCAGTATTTT.

In its sample, this clonotype was seen many times. This chain links TRBV29-1 with TRBJ1-2; D ambiguous. Per germline, CDR1 SQVTM and CDR2 ANQGSEA. The length of the CDR3 is 13 residues. V was pared by 3 bases and J by 7 bases, with 15 bases between. The CDR3: CSVDGQQIFGYTF. DNA of the CDR3: TGCAGCGTTGACGGCCAGCAGATTTTTGGCTACACCTTC.